The T cell receptor (beta chain) described here comes from a study of CD8 T cells in ankylosing spondylitis. This CDR3 is 14 amino acids long. Germline lookup yields CDR1 MDHEN and CDR2 SYDVKM. Study-level points and caveats: A number of the motif variants had already been described in reactive arthritis synovial fluid and blood. It was reported that disease-linked clones were significantly enriched in matched ankylosing spondylitis synovial fluid.

TCRdb used MiXCR to reprocess the 5' RACE reads, holding one entry per CDR3 protein. The repertoire holds under 300,000 distinct CDR3 sequences, with over 9.5% as singletons. Concerning this clonotype: The antigen is not known.

The V call is TRBV28, the J call TRBJ1-2; D is undetermined. The receptor's source is a male donor with ankylosing spondylitis or in good health (not recorded which). Sequencing input: blood, either unsorted or a sorted T cell fraction (not recorded which). CDR3 bases: TGTGCTTCCCAGGAAGCTTCGGAGATTCATGGCTACACCTTC. This gives the protein CASQEASEIHGYTF.